A selection of T cell receptor beta chains follows, all from one sample in a study of blood T cells in healthy people across ages. TCRdb re-analysed the 5' RACE reads in MiXCR, keeping a single row per CDR3 protein. Here the sample spans around 800,000 distinct CDR3 sequences, roughly 25% being singletons. This sample was shared with a second study, whose subject was T cells of mothers and their children.

Sequenced material: blood. Every receptor here comes from a boy between 10 and 17 years old in good health. The CDR3 runs from the conserved cysteine through the conserved F or W. The D gene is left open where the match is weak. Size values are once, few and many counts, or a class for expanded clones, and some rows have none.

CDR3 length	D gene	clone size	V gene	J gene	CDR3 protein	CDR3 DNA
15	.	few	TRBV19	TRBJ2-1	CASSIGQRSYNEQFF	TGTGCCAGTAGTATAGGCCAGCGGTCCTACAATGAGCAGTTCTTC
12	.	many	TRBV6-2/TRBV6-3	TRBJ2-1	CASTTGYNEQFF	TGTGCCAGCACCACAGGTTACAATGAGCAGTTCTTC
14	.	.	TRBV3-1	TRBJ2-5	CASSPGLPQETQYF	TGTGCCAGCAGCCCAGGACTGCCCCAAGAGACCCAGTACTTC
15	.	.	TRBV3-1	TRBJ2-1	CASSPWTTRNNEQFF	TGTGCCAGCAGCCCCTGGACGACGAGAAACAATGAGCAGTTCTTC
14	TRBD1	few	TRBV10-3	TRBJ2-7	CAIRGTGDSYEQYF	TGTGCCATCAGAGGGACAGGGGACTCCTACGAGCAGTACTTC
13	.	.	TRBV3-1	TRBJ1-2	CASSQDSGAGYTF	TGTGCCAGCAGCCAAGATTCCGGGGCTGGCTACACCTTC
15	.	few	TRBV7-2	TRBJ2-5	CASSLGRGAQETQYF	TGTGCCAGCAGCTTAGGCAGGGGGGCCCAAGAGACCCAGTACTTC
12	.	few	TRBV28	TRBJ1-6	CATNKGNSPLHF	TGTGCCACAAATAAAGGGAATTCACCCCTCCACTTT
15	TRBD2	.	TRBV3-1	TRBJ2-5	CASSQPAGGQETQYF	TGTGCCAGCAGCCAACCGGCGGGGGGGCAGGAGACCCAGTACTTC
13	.	.	TRBV9	TRBJ2-1	CASAVEQDNEQFF	TGTGCCAGCGCTGTGGAGCAAGACAATGAGCAGTTCTTC
15	.	few	TRBV5-1	TRBJ2-5	CASSSPGYNQETQYF	TGCGCCAGCAGCTCCCCCGGGTATAACCAAGAGACCCAGTACTTC
14	.	.	TRBV11-2	TRBJ2-3	CASAVPGSTDTQYF	TGTGCCAGCGCCGTGCCAGGGAGCACAGATACGCAGTATTTT
13	.	.	TRBV5-1	TRBJ2-5	CASSSGGAQTRYF	TGCGCCAGCAGCTCCGGTGGGGCCCAGACCCGGTACTTC
15	TRBD2	few	TRBV11-2	TRBJ2-3	CASSRVAGETDTQYF	TGTGCCAGCAGCCGCGTAGCGGGGGAAACGGATACGCAGTATTTT
15	TRBD1	.	TRBV28	TRBJ2-5	CASSVFGQGRETQYF	TGTGCCAGCAGTGTTTTCGGACAGGGAAGGGAGACCCAGTACTTC
15	.	.	TRBV15	TRBJ1-4	CATSQRTDPNEKLFF	TGTGCCACCAGCCAGCGGACCGACCCTAATGAAAAACTGTTTTTT
16	.	few	TRBV28	TRBJ2-2	CASTSGGSANTGELFF	TGTGCCAGCACCTCAGGGGGGAGCGCGAACACCGGGGAGCTGTTTTTT
17	TRBD2	.	TRBV5-1	TRBJ2-3	CASGTSGGSQLTDTQYF	TGCGCCAGTGGGACTAGCGGGGGCTCACAGCTCACAGATACGCAGTATTTT
15	TRBD1	.	TRBV14	TRBJ2-3	CASSPWTGATDTQYF	TGTGCCAGCAGCCCCTGGACAGGGGCCACAGATACGCAGTATTTT
16	.	many	TRBV7-9	TRBJ1-4	CASSSRRFATNEKLFF	TGTGCCAGCAGCTCCCGTCGGTTCGCAACTAATGAAAAACTGTTTTTT
16	.	.	TRBV6-1	TRBJ1-5	CASSLRPLDSNQPQHF	TGTGCCAGCAGTCTAAGACCTCTAGATAGCAATCAGCCCCAGCATTTT
13	.	.	TRBV20-1	TRBJ1-2	CSARGGPVYGYTF	TGCAGTGCTAGGGGGGGGCCAGTCTATGGCTACACCTTC
14	.	.	TRBV11-2	TRBJ2-5	CASTETGGWETQYF	TGTGCCAGCACCGAGACCGGGGGCTGGGAGACCCAGTACTTC
13	.	.	TRBV28	TRBJ1-2	CASSTARTRGYTF	TGTGCCAGCAGTACCGCCAGGACGCGGGGCTACACCTTC
14	TRBD1	many	TRBV5-1	TRBJ2-7	CASSPGQHSYEQYF	TGCGCCAGCAGCCCGGGACAGCACTCCTACGAGCAGTACTTC
15	.	many	TRBV3-1	TRBJ2-2	CASSQDGGMSGELFF	TGTGCCAGCAGCCAAGACGGCGGTATGTCCGGGGAGCTGTTTTTT
15	.	.	TRBV6-1	TRBJ1-2	CASNREAGPNYGYTF	TGTGCCAGCAACAGAGAGGCAGGGCCGAACTATGGCTACACCTTC
15	.	many	TRBV6-1	TRBJ2-3	CASSEEYSSTDTQYF	TGTGCCAGCAGTGAGGAATATTCTAGCACAGATACGCAGTATTTT
15	TRBD2	.	TRBV6-1	TRBJ2-1	CASIASGGNYNEQFF	TGTGCCAGCATAGCTAGCGGGGGGAACTACAATGAGCAGTTCTTC
13	.	.	TRBV6-5	TRBJ2-3	CASSYSHLDTQYF	TGTGCCAGCAGTTACTCCCACTTGGATACGCAGTATTTT
15	TRBD1	few	TRBV12-3/TRBV12-4	TRBJ2-5	CASSPRQGKEETQYF	TGTGCCAGCAGCCCACGACAGGGGAAGGAAGAGACCCAGTACTTC
18	TRBD1	few	TRBV4-1	TRBJ1-5	CASSQDFEGADGNQPQHF	TGCGCCAGCAGCCAAGATTTTGAGGGGGCAGATGGCAATCAGCCCCAGCATTTT
13	.	few	TRBV6-4	TRBJ2-6	CASSDPGANVLTF	TGTGCCAGCAGTGATCCTGGGGCCAACGTCCTGACTTTC
15	TRBD1	once	TRBV9	TRBJ1-4	CASSERQGAYEKLFF	TGTGCCAGCAGCGAAAGACAGGGGGCCTATGAAAAACTGTTTTTT
12	.	few	TRBV30	TRBJ1-4	CAWRTANEKLFF	TGTGCCTGGAGAACTGCGAATGAAAAACTGTTTTTT
13	.	few	TRBV6-5	TRBJ2-1	CASGGQSYNEQFF	TGTGCCAGCGGTGGACAGTCCTACAATGAGCAGTTCTTC
14	TRBD1	.	TRBV25-1	TRBJ2-2	CATGQGLYTGELFF	TGTGCCACCGGACAGGGGTTGTACACCGGGGAGCTGTTTTTT
14	TRBD2	.	TRBV12-3/TRBV12-4	TRBJ2-7	CASSLAGASYEQYF	TGTGCCAGCAGCCTAGCGGGGGCCTCCTACGAGCAGTACTTC
16	TRBD2	.	TRBV29-1	TRBJ2-5	CSVEDGGLESQETQYF	TGCAGCGTTGAAGATGGGGGACTAGAGAGCCAAGAGACCCAGTACTTC
16	TRBD1	.	TRBV5-1	TRBJ2-7	CASRPAPDRAIYEQYF	TGCGCCAGCAGACCGGCCCCGGACAGGGCCATCTACGAGCAGTACTTC
14	.	.	TRBV6-2/TRBV6-3	TRBJ1-6	CASSPLALGSPLHF	TGTGCCAGCAGCCCATTGGCCCTAGGATCACCCCTCCACTTT
14	.	few	TRBV20-1	TRBJ2-5	CSIGRLFTQETQYF	TGCAGTATCGGGCGACTTTTTACCCAAGAGACCCAGTACTTC
15	.	few	TRBV30	TRBJ1-2	CAWSRPVSGYYGYTF	TGTGCCTGGAGCAGGCCCGTTAGCGGTTACTATGGCTACACCTTC
14	.	few	TRBV20-1	TRBJ1-5	CSAIKPYSNQPQHF	TGCAGTGCTATAAAACCGTATAGCAATCAGCCCCAGCATTTT